One TCR beta chain is described in this entry. The antigen is unknown. CDR3 length: 15 amino acids. Profiling relied on immunoSEQ multiplex PCR, and the TCRdb table lists in-frame clones only, not all of them. The profile covers around 18,000 clones, with around 87% appearing a single time and roughly 34% taken by the ten largest. These data are taken from a study of OX40 agonist ivuxolimab in advanced cancers. Overall study findings and caveats: Antigen specificity was not determined for the expanded peripheral T cells. Some patients without response likewise showed low normalized clonal expansion.

This clonotype originated in an adult with an advanced solid tumor such as melanoma, head and neck, liver or kidney cancer. This specimen consisted of CD4+ or CD8+ T cells sorted from blood, obtained in a trial of the OX40 agonist ivuxolimab. The rearrangement joins TRBV21-1 to TRBJ2-5; the table assigns TRBD1, which was not confirmed against the DNA. TRBJ2-7 matches the DNA end more closely, so the J call is doubtful. TRBV21-1 is listed as a pseudogene. CDR3 nucleotide sequence: TGTGCCAGCAGCTCCCCCCGGGACAGAGCCTACGAGCAGTACTTC. Protein sequence: CASSSPRDRAYEQYF.